These 24 T cell receptor beta chains originate from one sample sequenced in a study of read filtering for tumor transcriptome and immune sequencing. Molecular barcoded adaptors covering alpha/delta and beta/gamma chains were used on 400 ng RNA. TCRdb independently ran MiXCR on the reads; one entry per CDR3 protein. The sample holds around 26,000 distinct CDR3 sequences; roughly an eighth are singletons and the top ten take just under 45%. The sequenced sample consisted of a population of CD138-negative cells sorted from bone marrow. These receptors were taken from a donor at least 40 years old with multiple myeloma.

This clonotype was counted many times. V usage is TRBV9 and J usage is TRBJ1-1, with TRBD1 matching over 7 bases. Germline trimming cut 5 bases from V and 1 base from J; bases unmatched to any gene: 11. The CDR3 sequence is 16 residues long. CDR1 and CDR2 from the germline V gene are SGDLS and YYNGEE. This CDR3 is CASSATWDRRNTEAFF. CDR3 DNA: TGTGCCAGCAGTGCAACTTGGGACAGACGGAACACTGAAGCTTTCTTT.

This clonotype was counted at least ten times. The chain combines TRBV20-1 with TRBJ2-7; D might be TRBD1 or TRBD2, each matching 5 bases. CDR1 is DFQATT and CDR2 is SNEGSKA in the germline V gene (reference sequence). The CDR3 runs to 14 residues. Between the trimmed V and J ends, which lost 6 bases and 7 bases, there was a span of 22 bases. CDR3 in amino acids: CSAELPGPAGEQYF. The CDR3, as DNA: TGCAGTGCAGAATTACCGGGACCGGCTGGGGAGCAGTACTTC.

This sequence joins TRBV6-1 and TRBJ2-4; 10 bases map to TRBD2. This CDR3 is 19 amino acids long. V shed 0 bases and J 3 bases; nucleotides not matched to a gene: 11. CDR1 is MNHNS, CDR2 SASEGT, per germline. CDR3 DNA sequence: TGTGCCAGCAGTGAAGCCCCTAGCGGGAGTTCCTCTGTCAAAAACATTCAGTACTTC. Its translation: CASSEAPSGSSSVKNIQYF.

The table lists this clonotype with many counts. The rearrangement links TRBV7-9 to TRBJ2-7; D not certain. V was shortened by 2 bases and J by 2 bases, with 7 bases between the two germline ends. There are 13 residues in the CDR3. Looked up from germline, CDR1 is SEHNR and CDR2 is FQNEAQ (reference sequence). The CDR3 sequence is CASSLPGPYEQYF. The CDR3 DNA reads TGTGCCAGCAGCTTACCAGGTCCCTACGAGCAGTACTTC. The full variable domain, rest sourced from reference TRBV7-9 and TRBJ2-7, is DTGVSQNPRHKITKRGQNVTFRCDPISEHNRLYWYRQTLGQGPEFLTYFQNEAQLEKSRLLSDRFSAERPKGSFSTLEIQRTEQGDSAMYLCASSLPGPYEQYFGPGTRLTVT.

The chain is built from TRBV28 and TRBJ2-1, with D possibly being TRBD2 (5 bases). Germline CDR1 and CDR2: MDHEN and SYDVKM. The V end lost 8 bases, the J end lost 11 bases, and 16 bases lay between the germline ends. The CDR3 extends over 12 amino acids. The CDR3 nucleotides are TGTGCCAGCGTGCGAGGGCCTTTAAAGCAGTTCTTC. This codes for CASVRGPLKQFF.

This clonotype was recorded many times. The chain carries TRBV11-2 and TRBJ1-3; 7 bases are a match to TRBD1. Germline V gives CDR1 SGHAT, CDR2 FQNNGV. The CDR3 runs to 17 residues. Trimming at V came to 2 bases and at J to 0 bases, leaving 7 bases not matched to a gene. Here the CDR3 DNA reads TGTGCCAGCAGCTTACCTCGACAGGGACTCTCTGGAAACACCATATATTTT. Protein: CASSLPRQGLSGNTIYF.

This clonotype was picked up many times. Just one base apart from a much larger clone, this may be a read error. The V call is TRBV12-3 or TRBV12-4, the J call TRBJ2-1; TRBD2 matches 13 bases. The CDR3 contains 16 residues. Germline trimming cut 3 bases from V and 8 bases from J; bases unmatched to any gene: 7. The DNA for the CDR3 is TGTGCCAGCAGTTTCTTGAGGACTAGCGGGAGAGATGAGCAGTTCTTC. Translation: CASSFLRTSGRDEQFF.

Ten or more counts support this clonotype. The chain employs TRBV6-6 and TRBJ2-1; no definite D call. Trimming cost V 6 bases and J 15 bases, with 15 bases left between them. The CDR3 loop spans 11 amino acids. The germline V gene has CDR1 MNHNY and CDR2 SVGAGI (reference sequence). The CDR3, as DNA: TGTGCCAGCAGGTCTCCGGACCCCCTGTTCTTC. This codes for CASRSPDPLFF.

As to this clonotype: A much larger clone differs by one base, so this may be a read error. The CDR3 sequence: CASSLDRGSYGFTF. CDR3 in DNA: TGTGCCAGCAGCTTGGACAGGGGAAGCTATGGCTTCACCTTC. This chain joins TRBV5-4 and TRBJ1-2, with TRBD1 matching over 7 bases. The CDR3 runs 14 residues. Looked up from germline, CDR1 is SGHNT and CDR2 is YYREEE (reference sequence).

This clonotype occurred many times. The chain combines TRBV3-1 with TRBJ2-3; tentative D call: TRBD1 (6 bases). This CDR3 contains 13 residues. V was shortened by 4 bases and J by 5 bases, with 10 bases between the two germline ends. Per the germline V gene, CDR1 is LGHDT and CDR2 is YNNKEL (reference sequence). The CDR3 nucleotides read TGTGCCAGCAGCCCGATACAGGGAGATACGCAGTATTTT. Translated: CASSPIQGDTQYF.

The chain uses TRBV5-4 and TRBJ2-3; D not resolved. V lost 0 bases to trimming and J lost 3 bases, with 8 bases between them. The CDR3 consists of 14 residues. Germline loops: CDR1 SGHNT, CDR2 YYREEE (reference sequence). CDR3 in DNA: TGTGCCAGCAGCTTGGCCGCAGTTACAGATACGCAGTATTTT. Amino acids: CASSLAAVTDTQYF.

This clonotype was seen at least ten times. This rearrangement joins TRBV30 to TRBJ2-3; a weak D match, TRBD2 (6 bases). The V end was cut by 5 bases, the J end by 4 bases, with 19 bases between. Germline V gene data show CDR1 as GTSNPN and CDR2 as SVGIG (reference sequence). The CDR3 has 15 residues. CDR3 DNA sequence: TGTGCCTGGGGTCGGGGAGGAGGCCTTGCAGATACGCAGTATTTT. It is translated as CAWGRGGGLADTQYF. Full variable domain (remainder filled in from reference TRBV30 and TRBJ2-3): SQTIHQWPATLVQPVGSPLSLECTVEGTSNPNLYWYRQAAGRGLQLLFYSVGIGQISSEVPQNLSASRPQDRQFILSSKKLLLSDSGFYLCAWGRGGGLADTQYFGPGTRLTVL.

This clonotype was detected ten times or more. The V call is TRBV30, the J call TRBJ1-2, with D tentatively TRBD1 (5 bases). V lost 8 bases to trimming and J lost 5 bases, with 12 bases between them. The CDR3 has 11 amino acids. CDR1 is GTSNPN and CDR2 is SVGIG in the germline V gene (reference sequence). CDR3 sequence (DNA): TGTGCCGGGACCGCCTTATATGGCTACACCTTC. Its protein product is CAGTALYGYTF.

This clonotype was seen many times. The rearrangement uses TRBV2 and TRBJ2-5; possibly TRBD2 for D (6 bases). CDR3 size: 16 residues. V was trimmed by 2 bases and J by 4 bases, leaving 17 bases between them. Germline loops: CDR1 SNHLY, CDR2 FYNNEI. The CDR3 nucleotides are TGTGCCAGCAGTGAAAGGGTTTATCAGGGAGGAGAGACCCAGTACTTC. As protein: CASSERVYQGGETQYF.

This clonotype was picked up many times. CDR3 region: CASSLASDAGDTQYF. The CDR3 DNA follows: TGCGCCAGCAGCTTGGCTAGCGACGCGGGGGATACGCAGTATTTT. The rearrangement links TRBV5-1 to TRBJ2-3; TRBD2 is a possible D gene (6 bases). The CDR3 consists of 15 residues. Looked up from germline, CDR1 is SGHRS and CDR2 is YFSETQ. Trimming shortened V by 0 bases and J by 6 bases, and 14 bases separated the two germline ends.

This clonotype was recorded many times. The CDR3 sequence: CASRAGLDGYTF. CDR3 DNA sequence: TGTGCCAGCAGGGCTGGGCTTGATGGCTACACCTTC. V gene TRBV2 combines with J gene TRBJ1-2; D is undetermined. Germline V gives CDR1 SNHLY, CDR2 FYNNEI. The CDR3 has 12 amino acids. With 6 bases removed from V and 6 bases from J, the gap between germline ends came to 11 bases.

This clonotype was counted at least ten times. The rearrangement uses TRBV10-3 and TRBJ2-7; 8 bases fit TRBD1. CDR1 ENHRY and CDR2 SYGVKD come from the germline V gene. With V trimmed by 6 bases and J by 5 bases, 12 bases remained unmatched. The CDR3 loop spans 15 amino acids. The DNA of the CDR3 is TGTGCCATCAGGCCCGCCGGGACAGGTGGGAACGAGCAGTACTTC. It translates to CAIRPAGTGGNEQYF.

Many counts were recorded for this clonotype. The CDR3 coding sequence is TGCGCCAGCAGCTTGATGGGCCATACTAACACTGAAGCTTTCTTT. Translating it yields CASSLMGHTNTEAFF. V is TRBV5-1 and J is TRBJ1-1; no reliable D call. With 1 base removed from V and 2 bases from J, the gap between germline ends came to 12 bases. CDR1 SGHRS and CDR2 YFSETQ come from the germline V gene. The CDR3 extends over 15 amino acids.

This clonotype was recorded at least ten times. The chain is built from TRBV29-1 and TRBJ2-1, with D perhaps TRBD2 (6 bases). The V gene's germline CDR1 is SQVTM and CDR2 ANQGSEA. V lost 8 bases and J 5 bases, leaving 19 bases between the germline ends. The CDR3 consists of 14 residues. The CDR3 loop reads CSTGPRRVDNEQFF. DNA of the CDR3: TGCAGCACAGGCCCTAGGAGGGTGGACAATGAGCAGTTCTTC.

Many counts were recorded for this clonotype. The chain recombines TRBV28 with TRBJ2-5; D may be TRBD2 (6 bases). CDR3 length equals 17 residues. Between the trimmed V and J ends, which lost 8 bases and 3 bases, there was a span of 25 bases. Germline-derived CDR1 and CDR2 are MDHEN and SYDVKM. The CDR3 region has the DNA TGTGCCAGCGGATCCCCCTTCGGGGGAGTTCAAGAAGAGACCCAGTACTTC. Encoded protein: CASGSPFGGVQEETQYF.

The table lists this clonotype with many counts. The J gene is TRBJ1-2, the V gene TRBV28, with no clear D. CDR1 and CDR2 from the germline V gene are MDHEN and SYDVKM. The CDR3 totals 14 residues. V dropped 6 bases and J dropped 2 bases, with 13 bases sitting between them. CDR3 bases: TGTGCCAGCAGCCTTTCACCGACAAACTATGGCTACACCTTC. Translation: CASSLSPTNYGYTF.

Concerning this clonotype: Given a much more abundant clone one base away, this may be a read error. The genes are TRBV30 and TRBJ1-5, with D unclear. The CDR3 covers 14 residues. Trimming removed 0 bases at V and 0 bases at J, with 6 bases between. Per the germline V gene, CDR1 is GTSNPN and CDR2 is SVGIG (reference sequence). The CDR3 loop reads CAWSVASSNQPQHF. The CDR3, as DNA: TGTGCCTGGAGTGTAGCCAGTAGCAATCAGCCCCAGCATTTT.

This clonotype was detected many times. The chain links TRBV11-2 to TRBJ2-1, with 8 bases identical to TRBD2. The CDR3 consists of 18 residues. J lost 1 base, V lost 5 bases, and 13 bases had no gene match. CDR1 SGHAT and CDR2 FQNNGV come from the germline V gene. CDR3 DNA sequence: TGTGCCAGCAGCCAATATCCCCTCAGCGGGAGTTCCTACAATGAGCAGTTCTTC. It codes for CASSQYPLSGSSYNEQFF.

Many counts were recorded for this clonotype. This chain links TRBV10-3 with TRBJ1-6; D unclear. Germline CDR1 ENHRY, CDR2 SYGVKD. This CDR3 region has 14 residues. Trimming took off 5 bases at V and 7 bases at J, with 12 bases between the two ends. The CDR3 reads CAISRAPLNSPLHF. As DNA, the CDR3 is TGTGCCATCAGTAGGGCGCCTTTAAATTCACCCCTCCACTTT.